These 7 T cell receptor beta chains share one sample of origin, sequenced in a study of cytomegalovirus exposure and HLA in healthy donors. Primers: 60 Vbeta forward and 13 Jbeta reverse. TCRdb's table, derived via immunoSEQ multiplex PCR, lists solely in-frame clones and lacks some. Of 150,000 to 200,000 clones listed, about 90% were seen once; the top ten hold 0.2% to 0.3%. What was sequenced was PBMCs. These receptors came from a girl less than two years old in good health and CMV-seronegative.

The rearrangement joins TRBV5-4 to TRBJ2-2; D is unclear. The CDR3 is 13 amino acids. Germline V gene lookup returns CDR1 SGHNT and CDR2 YYREEE (reference sequence). The V and J ends lost 1 base and 4 bases respectively, with 5 bases between them. The CDR3 sequence: CASSLPVTGELFF. The CDR3 DNA follows: TGTGCCAGCAGCTTGCCAGTCACCGGGGAGCTGTTTTTT.

This rearrangement joins TRBV5-1 to TRBJ2-7; perhaps TRBD2 as D (6 bases). The germline CDR1 and CDR2 sequences are SGHRS and YFSETQ. The CDR3 sequence is 15 residues long. Trimming cost V 0 bases and J 2 bases, with 12 bases left between them. In DNA form, the CDR3 reads TGCGCCAGCAGCTTGGACACCGGGAGCCCCTACGAGCAGTACTTC. This encodes CASSLDTGSPYEQYF.

The chain carries TRBV29-1 and TRBJ1-2, with a weak D call TRBD1 (6 bases). Between the trimmed V and J ends, which lost 0 bases and 2 bases, there was a span of 13 bases. The germline V gene encodes CDR1 SQVTM and CDR2 ANQGSEA. The CDR3 consists of 15 residues. CDR3 nucleotide sequence: TGCAGCGTTGAAGAAAGAGGGGGTTCAAACTATGGCTACACCTTC. This gives the protein CSVEERGGSNYGYTF.

This sequence joins TRBV10-3 and TRBJ1-2, with D possibly being TRBD1 (5 bases). CDR1 and CDR2 (germline): ENHRY, SYGVKD. V shed 9 bases and J shed 2 bases, with 10 bases lying between them. CDR3 size: 12 residues. Here the CDR3 reads CAIGAGNYGYTF. Here the CDR3 DNA reads TGTGCCATAGGAGCAGGGAACTATGGCTACACCTTC.

This sequence joins TRBV7-8 and TRBJ2-3; TRBD2 matches at 11 bases. Trimming at V came to 5 bases and at J to 6 bases, leaving 7 bases not matched to a gene. In germline, CDR1 is SGHVS, CDR2 FQNEAQ. This CDR3 is built from 15 residues. The CDR3 sequence: CASSQLAGVPDTQYF. CDR3 nucleotide sequence: TGTGCCAGCAGCCAACTAGCGGGGGTCCCCGATACGCAGTATTTT.

The chain links TRBV6-5 to TRBJ2-7; D is possibly TRBD1 (5 bases). This CDR3 spans 13 amino acids. The germline V and J ends were trimmed by 9 bases and 3 bases, with 15 bases remaining between them. Per germline, CDR1 MNHEY and CDR2 SVGAGI. Here the CDR3 reads CASCSGLGYEQYF. CDR3 DNA sequence: TGTGCCAGTTGTTCAGGGTTAGGCTACGAGCAGTACTTC.

The rearrangement links TRBV6-5 to TRBJ2-3; TRBD2 is a possible D gene (5 bases). V dropped 3 bases and J dropped 0 bases, with 13 bases sitting between them. The CDR3 extends over 16 amino acids. Per the germline V gene, CDR1 is MNHEY and CDR2 is SVGAGI. CDR3 nucleotide sequence: TGTGCCAGCAGTTATGCGCCCGGGGTTAGCACAGATACGCAGTATTTT. Its translation is CASSYAPGVSTDTQYF.